This TCR beta chain derives from a study of T-cell reconstitution after alpha-beta-depleted transplantation in children. Study observations and caveats: Expanded clones from the graft, numbering several hundred, reportedly supplied alpha-beta T cells about two months after transplant.

The CDR3 has 15 residues. The ends lost 6 bases at V and 8 bases at J; junction bases unmatched: 14. It was with unique molecular identifiers that the TCRbeta library was prepared. TCRdb redid the calling of the PCR reads with MiXCR, one entry per CDR3 protein. Seen here are fewer than 350,000 distinct CDR3 sequences, roughly a tenth observed once, and the top ten hold just under 7.5%. In this sample, this clonotype turned up many times. Antigen unknown. Sequencing used PBMCs, obtained before TCRalphabeta/CD19-depleted stem cell transplant. The TCR comes from a boy younger than two with acute myeloid leukemia, due to receive a stem cell transplant. The chain couples TRBV12-3 or TRBV12-4 to TRBJ2-7; 9 nucleotides agree with TRBD2. CDR3 sequence (DNA): TGTGCCAGCAGCACCGGGACTAGCTCCCAGGGAAAGCAGTACTTC. This gives the protein CASSTGTSSQGKQYF.